This T cell receptor (beta chain) comes out of a study of graft-versus-host responses after intestinal transplantation. The overall study: Once they had received anti-thymocyte globulin induction, all recipients took tacrolimus and steroids for about 3 years. Study-level findings and limits: Declines in HvG clones occurring early post-transplant were associated with peak circulating GvH clone levels.

There are a few counts of this clone. The antigen remains unidentified. The assay was immunoSEQ multiplex PCR, and TCRdb's table has in-frame clones only and misses some. Of about 63,000 clones listed, approximately 91% are singletons. This CDR3 has 14 residues. Germline V gives CDR1 MNHNS, CDR2 SASEGT. Trimming pared 3 bases from V and 7 bases from J, leaving 13 bases between. Both intraepithelial and lamina propria lymphocytes were released by processing graft tissue. The receptor's source is a human patient who received an intestinal transplant, so some T cells may come from the graft donor. This chain joins TRBV6-1 and TRBJ1-5; D not certain. The sample was ileum tissue, taken 350 to 400 days after transplant. The CDR3 coding sequence is TGTGCCAGCAGTGAGATCGAGAGGGCACAGCCCCAGCATTTT. Amino acids: CASSEIERAQPQHF.